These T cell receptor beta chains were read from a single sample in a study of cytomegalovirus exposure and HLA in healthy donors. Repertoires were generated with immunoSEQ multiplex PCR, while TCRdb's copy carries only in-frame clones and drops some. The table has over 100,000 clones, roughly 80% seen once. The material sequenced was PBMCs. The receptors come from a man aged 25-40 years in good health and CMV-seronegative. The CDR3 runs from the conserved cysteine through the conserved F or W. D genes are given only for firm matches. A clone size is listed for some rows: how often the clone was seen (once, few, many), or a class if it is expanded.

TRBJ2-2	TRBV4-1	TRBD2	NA	CASSQESGGLFANTGELFF	TGCGCCAGCAGCCAAGAAAGCGGGGGCCTGTTCGCGAACACCGGGGAGCTGTTTTTT
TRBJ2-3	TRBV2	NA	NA	CASSDDSRAAVGTQYF	TGTGCCAGCAGCGACGACAGCCGGGCCGCGGTGGGTACGCAGTATTTT
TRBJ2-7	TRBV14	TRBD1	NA	CASSDRDSFYEQYF	TGTGCCAGCAGCGACCGGGACAGCTTTTACGAGCAGTACTTC
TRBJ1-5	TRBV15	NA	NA	CATSRVRGGGFNQPQHF	TGTGCCACCAGCAGAGTCAGAGGGGGTGGATTCAATCAGCCCCAGCATTTT
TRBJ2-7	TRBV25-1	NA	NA	CASSEPGSYEQYF	TGTGCCAGCAGTGAGCCAGGGTCCTACGAGCAGTACTTC
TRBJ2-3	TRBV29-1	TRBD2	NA	CSADGERGVTDTQYF	TGCAGCGCCGATGGCGAGCGGGGGGTCACAGATACGCAGTATTTT
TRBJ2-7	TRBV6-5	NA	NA	CASSPSGTASYEQYF	TGTGCCAGCAGTCCCTCCGGGACTGCATCCTACGAGCAGTACTTC
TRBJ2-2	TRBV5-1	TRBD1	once	CASSLRPGTGGGELFF	TGCGCCAGCAGCTTGCGCCCGGGGACAGGAGGCGGGGAGCTGTTTTTT
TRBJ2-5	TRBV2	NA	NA	CASSSWETQYF	TGTGCCAGCAGTAGCTGGGAGACCCAGTACTTC
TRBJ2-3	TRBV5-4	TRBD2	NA	CASSFGGVHTDTQYF	TGTGCCAGCAGCTTCGGGGGGGTCCACACAGATACGCAGTATTTT
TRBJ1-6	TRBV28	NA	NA	CASSDSAGNNSPLHF	TGTGCCAGCAGCGACTCGGCAGGGAATAATTCACCCCTCCACTTT
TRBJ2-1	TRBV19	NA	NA	CASSISSYNEQFF	TGTGCCAGTAGTATTAGCTCCTACAATGAGCAGTTCTTC
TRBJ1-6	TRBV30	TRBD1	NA	CAWARGRLGVPLHF	TGTGCCTGGGCCAGGGGGCGGCTGGGTGTACCCCTCCACTTT
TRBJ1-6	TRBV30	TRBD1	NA	CAWRRPVRTGSNSPLHF	TGTGCCTGGAGAAGACCCGTTAGGACAGGTTCTAATTCACCCCTCCACTTT
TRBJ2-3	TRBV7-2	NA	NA	CASSPPADTQYF	TGTGCCAGCAGCCCCCCGGCAGATACGCAGTATTTT
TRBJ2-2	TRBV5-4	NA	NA	CASSYSNTGELFF	TGTGCCAGCAGCTACAGTAACACCGGGGAGCTGTTTTTT
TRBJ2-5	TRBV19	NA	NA	CASSLGGLKETQYF	TGTGCCAGCAGCCTGGGCGGGCTAAAAGAGACCCAGTACTTC
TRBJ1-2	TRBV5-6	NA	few	CASSQGTRGYTF	TGTGCCAGCAGCCAGGGGACACGGGGCTACACCTTC
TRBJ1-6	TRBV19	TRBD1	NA	CASSGGTVGHSPLHF	TGTGCCAGTAGTGGTGGGACAGTGGGGCATTCACCCCTCCACTTT
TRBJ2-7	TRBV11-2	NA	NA	CASSLITVEQYF	TGTGCCAGCAGCTTAATTACAGTCGAGCAGTACTTC
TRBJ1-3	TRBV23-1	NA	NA	CASSQVRGNTIYF	TGCGCCAGCAGTCAGGTCAGGGGAAACACCATATATTTT
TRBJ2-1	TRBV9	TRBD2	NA	CASSPLVGGEQFF	TGTGCCAGCAGCCCCCTGGTGGGAGGGGAGCAGTTCTTC
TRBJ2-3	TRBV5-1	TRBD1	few	CASSLTGQGATPFSTDTQYF	TGCGCCAGCAGCTTGACGGGACAGGGGGCGACTCCCTTTAGCACAGATACGCAGTATTTT
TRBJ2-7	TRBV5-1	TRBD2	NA	CASSAQGSGITYEQYF	TGCGCCAGCAGCGCCCAAGGTAGCGGGATTACCTACGAGCAGTACTTC
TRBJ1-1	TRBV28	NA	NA	CASSPGAGWGGMNTEAFF	TGTGCCAGCAGCCCCGGGGCGGGGTGGGGAGGGATGAACACTGAAGCTTTCTTT
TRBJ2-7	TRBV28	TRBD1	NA	CASRTRDRPYEQYF	TGTGCCAGCAGGACTAGGGACAGGCCCTACGAGCAGTACTTC
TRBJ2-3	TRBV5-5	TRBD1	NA	CASSSYLRDRVSPDTQYF	TGTGCCAGCAGCTCATACCTCCGGGACAGGGTTTCACCAGATACGCAGTATTTT
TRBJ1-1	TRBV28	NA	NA	CASSFLRGNTEAFF	TGTGCCAGCAGTTTTCTCAGGGGGAACACTGAAGCTTTCTTT
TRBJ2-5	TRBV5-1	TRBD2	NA	CASSPDTTSRETQYF	TGCGCCAGCAGCCCGGATACGACTAGCCGAGAGACCCAGTACTTC
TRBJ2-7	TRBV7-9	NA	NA	CSSSLPRRENTYEQYF	TGTTCCAGCAGCCTTCCCCGCAGGGAAAACACCTACGAGCAGTACTTC
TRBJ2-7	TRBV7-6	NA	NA	CASSYGLSRSYEQYF	TGTGCCAGCAGTTACGGTTTGTCTAGGTCCTACGAGCAGTACTTC